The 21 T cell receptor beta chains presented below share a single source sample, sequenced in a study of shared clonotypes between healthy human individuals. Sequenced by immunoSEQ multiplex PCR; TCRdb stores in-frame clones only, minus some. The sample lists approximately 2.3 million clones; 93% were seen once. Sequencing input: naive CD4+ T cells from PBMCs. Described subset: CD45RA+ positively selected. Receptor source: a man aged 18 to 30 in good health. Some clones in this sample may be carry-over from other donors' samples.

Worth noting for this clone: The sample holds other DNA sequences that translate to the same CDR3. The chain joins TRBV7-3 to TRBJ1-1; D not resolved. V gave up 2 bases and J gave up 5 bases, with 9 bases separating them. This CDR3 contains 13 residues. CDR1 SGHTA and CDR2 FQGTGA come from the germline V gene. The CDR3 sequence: CASSLLSSTEAFF. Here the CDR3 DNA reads TGTGCCAGCAGCTTACTATCGTCGACTGAAGCTTTCTTT.

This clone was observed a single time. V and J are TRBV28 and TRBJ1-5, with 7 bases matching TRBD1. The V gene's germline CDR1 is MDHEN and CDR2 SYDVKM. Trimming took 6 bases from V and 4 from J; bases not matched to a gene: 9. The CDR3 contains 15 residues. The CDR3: CASRYGTASNQPQHF. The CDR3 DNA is TGTGCCAGCAGGTACGGGACAGCCTCAAATCAGCCCCAGCATTTT.

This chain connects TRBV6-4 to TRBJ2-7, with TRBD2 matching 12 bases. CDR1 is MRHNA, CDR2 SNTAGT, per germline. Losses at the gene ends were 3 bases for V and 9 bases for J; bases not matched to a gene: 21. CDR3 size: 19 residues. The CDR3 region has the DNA TGTGCCAGCAGTGAGGAGGGATTTTCTTCGACTAGCGGGAGAAAGTGGCAGTACTTC. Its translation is CASSEEGFSSTSGRKWQYF.

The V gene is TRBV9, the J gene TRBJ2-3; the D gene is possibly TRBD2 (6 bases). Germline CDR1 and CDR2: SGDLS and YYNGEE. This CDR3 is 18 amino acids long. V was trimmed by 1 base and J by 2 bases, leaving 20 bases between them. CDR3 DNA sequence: TGTGCCAGCAGCGTAACGCTTCCCGGAGGGTCCCTCACAGATACGCAGTATTTT. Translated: CASSVTLPGGSLTDTQYF.

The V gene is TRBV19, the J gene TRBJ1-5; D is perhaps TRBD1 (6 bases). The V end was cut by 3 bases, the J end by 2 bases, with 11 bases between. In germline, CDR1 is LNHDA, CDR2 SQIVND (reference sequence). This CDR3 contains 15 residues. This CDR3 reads CASSIRGAGNQPQHF. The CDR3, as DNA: TGTGCCAGTAGTATCCGGGGGGCGGGCAATCAGCCCCAGCATTTT.

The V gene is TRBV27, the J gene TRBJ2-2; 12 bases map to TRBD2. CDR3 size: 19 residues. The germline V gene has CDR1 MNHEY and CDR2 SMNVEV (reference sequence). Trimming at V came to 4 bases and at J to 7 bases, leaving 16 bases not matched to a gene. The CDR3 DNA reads TGTGCCAGCAGTTCCCTCCGGGGGCTAGCGGGAGGGCCTGGCGGGGAGCTGTTTTTT. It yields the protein CASSSLRGLAGGPGGELFF.

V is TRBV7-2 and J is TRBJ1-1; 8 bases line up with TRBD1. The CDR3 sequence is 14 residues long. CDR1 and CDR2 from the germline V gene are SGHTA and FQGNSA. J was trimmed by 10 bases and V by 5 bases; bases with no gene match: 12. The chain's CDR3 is CASSARQGMGGAFF. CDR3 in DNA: TGTGCCAGCAGCGCACGACAGGGGATGGGGGGAGCTTTCTTT.

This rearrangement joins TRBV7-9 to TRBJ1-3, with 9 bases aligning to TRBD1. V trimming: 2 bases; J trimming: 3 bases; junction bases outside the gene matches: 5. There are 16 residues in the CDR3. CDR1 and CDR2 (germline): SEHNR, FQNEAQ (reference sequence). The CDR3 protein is CASSLTGTGSGNTIYF. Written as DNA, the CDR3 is TGTGCCAGCAGCTTAACCGGGACAGGGAGTGGAAACACCATATATTTT. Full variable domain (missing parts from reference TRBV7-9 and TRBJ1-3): DTGVSQNPRHKITKRGQNVTFRCDPISEHNRLYWYRQTLGQGPEFLTYFQNEAQLEKSRLLSDRFSAERPKGSFSTLEIQRTEQGDSAMYLCASSLTGTGSGNTIYFGEGSWLTVV.

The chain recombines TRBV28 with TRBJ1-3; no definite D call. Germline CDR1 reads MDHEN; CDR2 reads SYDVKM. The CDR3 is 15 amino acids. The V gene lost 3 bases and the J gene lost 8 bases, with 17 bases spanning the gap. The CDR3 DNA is TGTGCCAGCAGTTTTGGTGGCAGTCAGATCGACACCATATATTTT. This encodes CASSFGGSQIDTIYF.

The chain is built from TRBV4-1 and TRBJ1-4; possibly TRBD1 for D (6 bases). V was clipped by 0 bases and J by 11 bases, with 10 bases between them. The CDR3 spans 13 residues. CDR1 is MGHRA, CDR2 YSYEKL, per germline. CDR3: CASSQDRGTKLFF. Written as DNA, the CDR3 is TGCGCCAGCAGCCAAGATAGGGGGACGAAACTGTTTTTT.

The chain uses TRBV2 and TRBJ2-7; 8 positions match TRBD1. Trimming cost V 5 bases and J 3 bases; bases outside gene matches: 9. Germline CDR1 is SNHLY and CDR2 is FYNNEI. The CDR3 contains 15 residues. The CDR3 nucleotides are TGTGCCAGCAGTTCCCCCGGACAGGGCGTCTACGAGCAGTACTTC. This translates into CASSSPGQGVYEQYF.

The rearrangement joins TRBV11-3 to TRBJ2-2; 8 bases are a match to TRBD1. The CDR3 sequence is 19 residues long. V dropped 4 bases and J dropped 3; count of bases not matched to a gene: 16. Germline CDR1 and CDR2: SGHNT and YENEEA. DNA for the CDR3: TGTGCCAGCAGCTCCGGACAGGGCGGCTTCAAGGGAGACACCGGGGAGCTGTTTTTT. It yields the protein CASSSGQGGFKGDTGELFF.

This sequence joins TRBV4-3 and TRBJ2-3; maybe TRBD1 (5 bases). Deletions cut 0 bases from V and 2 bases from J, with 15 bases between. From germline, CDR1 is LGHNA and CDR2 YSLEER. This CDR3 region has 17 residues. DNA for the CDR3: TGCGCCAGCAGCCAAGACTATCGGACACAGCACACAGATACGCAGTATTTT. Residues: CASSQDYRTQHTDTQYF.

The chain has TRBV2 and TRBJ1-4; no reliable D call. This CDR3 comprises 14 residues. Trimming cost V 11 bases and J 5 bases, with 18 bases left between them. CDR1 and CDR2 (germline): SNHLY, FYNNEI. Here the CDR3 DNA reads TGTGCCGTGACGAATGGACGGCTCAATGAAAAACTGTTTTTT. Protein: CAVTNGRLNEKLFF.

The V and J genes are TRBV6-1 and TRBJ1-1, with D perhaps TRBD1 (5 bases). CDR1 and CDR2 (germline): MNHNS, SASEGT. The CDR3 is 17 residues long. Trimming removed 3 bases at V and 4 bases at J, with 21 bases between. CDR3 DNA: TGTGCCAGCAGTGAGCCTCAGGGTCGCAAATCCGGCACTGAAGCTTTCTTT. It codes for CASSEPQGRKSGTEAFF.

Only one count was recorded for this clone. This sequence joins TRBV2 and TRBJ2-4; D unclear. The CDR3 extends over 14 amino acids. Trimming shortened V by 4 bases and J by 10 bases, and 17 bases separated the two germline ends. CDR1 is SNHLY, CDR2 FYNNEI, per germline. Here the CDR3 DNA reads TGTGCCAGCAGTGGACCGGGTTCCAATGGGATTCAGTACTTC. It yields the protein CASSGPGSNGIQYF.

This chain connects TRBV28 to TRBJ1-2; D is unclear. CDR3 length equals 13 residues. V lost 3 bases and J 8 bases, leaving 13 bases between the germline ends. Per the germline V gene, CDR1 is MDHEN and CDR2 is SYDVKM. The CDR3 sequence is CASSFIQEGGYTF. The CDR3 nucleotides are TGTGCCAGCAGTTTTATCCAGGAAGGAGGCTACACCTTC.

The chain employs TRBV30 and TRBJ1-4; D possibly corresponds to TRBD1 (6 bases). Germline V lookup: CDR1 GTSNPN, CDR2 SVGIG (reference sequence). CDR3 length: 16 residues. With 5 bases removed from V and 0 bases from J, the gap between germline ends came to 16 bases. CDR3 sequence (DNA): TGTGCCTGGTCGACCCGGGGGCTGACAACTAATGAAAAACTGTTTTTT. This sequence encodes CAWSTRGLTTNEKLFF.

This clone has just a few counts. Here the CDR3 DNA reads TGTGCCAGCATCCTAGGGGACAGGGGGCAACCGGGTTATGGCTACACCTTC. Its translation is CASILGDRGQPGYGYTF. The chain employs TRBV2 and TRBJ1-2; 12 nucleotides line up with TRBD1. The CDR3 totals 17 residues. Germline V gene sequence: CDR1 SNHLY, CDR2 FYNNEI. The trim removed 7 bases at V and 5 bases at J, leaving 14 bases unmatched.

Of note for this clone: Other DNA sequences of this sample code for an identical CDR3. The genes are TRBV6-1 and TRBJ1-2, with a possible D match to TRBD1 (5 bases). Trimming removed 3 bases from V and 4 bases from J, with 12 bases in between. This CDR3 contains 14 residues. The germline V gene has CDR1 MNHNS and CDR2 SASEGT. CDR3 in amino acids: CASSEGGIGYGYTF. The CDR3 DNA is TGTGCCAGCAGTGAGGGGGGGATTGGCTATGGCTACACCTTC.

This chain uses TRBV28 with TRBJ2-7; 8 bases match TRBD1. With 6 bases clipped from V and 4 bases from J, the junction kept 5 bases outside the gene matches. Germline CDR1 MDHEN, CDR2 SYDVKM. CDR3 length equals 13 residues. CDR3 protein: CASRQDRAYEQYF. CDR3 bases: TGTGCCAGCAGACAGGACAGGGCTTACGAGCAGTACTTC.